This entry lists 8 T cell receptor beta chains sequenced from one sample in a study of CD8 T cells in ankylosing spondylitis. MiXCR was run by TCRdb on the 5' RACE reads, yielding one entry per CDR3 protein. The repertoire holds around 150,000 distinct CDR3 sequences, with 44% as singletons. Input material: synovial fluid, either unsorted or a sorted T cell fraction (not recorded which). The receptors come from a male donor with ankylosing spondylitis.

The chain has TRBV27 and TRBJ1-2; D unclear. The ends were cut back, 5 bases at V and 7 bases at J, with 14 bases in the middle. Looked up from germline, CDR1 is MNHEY and CDR2 is SMNVEV (reference sequence). The CDR3 has 13 residues. The CDR3 sequence is CASSQSGPIGYTF. The CDR3 bases are TGTGCCAGCAGTCAATCGGGTCCTATTGGCTACACCTTC.

This chain connects TRBV6-1 to TRBJ1-1; 7 bases fit TRBD1. Germline V gives CDR1 MNHNS, CDR2 SASEGT. V dropped 6 bases and J dropped 10; count of bases not matched to a gene: 23. The CDR3 extends over 17 amino acids. The chain's CDR3 is CASSLTGQSAEPFGAFF. The CDR3 DNA sequence: TGTGCCAGCAGCCTAACGGGACAGTCGGCCGAACCCTTCGGAGCTTTCTTT.

The V gene is TRBV12-3 or TRBV12-4, the J gene TRBJ2-5; 11 positions agree with TRBD2. This CDR3 has 17 amino acids. J lost 2 bases, V lost 6 bases, and 11 bases had no gene match. The CDR3 DNA reads TGTGCCAGCAGCCTCCTCTGGACTAGCGGGTATCAAGAGACCCAGTACTTC. This gives the protein CASSLLWTSGYQETQYF.

This clonotype turned up a few times. The chain joins TRBV7-3 to TRBJ2-5; D is possibly TRBD2 (6 bases). V lost 2 bases and J 5 bases, leaving 21 bases between the germline ends. The CDR3 sequence is 17 residues long. CDR1 is SGHTA and CDR2 is FQGTGA in the germline V gene. The chain's CDR3 is CASSLYPPGSGGETQYF. The CDR3 DNA is TGTGCCAGCAGCTTATATCCGCCGGGGAGTGGAGGGGAGACCCAGTACTTC.

The rearrangement uses TRBV15 and TRBJ1-1, with TRBD1 matching 7 bases. This CDR3 has 15 residues. Germline CDR1 is LNHNV and CDR2 is YYDKDF (reference sequence). The V segment lost 0 bases and the J segment 8 bases; nucleotides outside the gene matches: 9. CDR3 loop: CATSRDPEGAGEAFF. The CDR3, as DNA: TGTGCCACCAGCAGAGATCCGGAGGGGGCCGGAGAAGCTTTCTTT.

The table lists this clonotype with a few counts. This chain connects TRBV12-3 or TRBV12-4 to TRBJ2-7; TRBD1 or TRBD2 may be the D gene (6 bases each). Trimming cost V 5 bases and J 3 bases, with 20 bases left between them. The CDR3 covers 16 residues. CDR3 coding DNA: TGTGCCAGCAGTCCCCGGGGGCGGTTCGGGAGCTACGAGCAGTACTTC. Its protein product is CASSPRGRFGSYEQYF.

J is TRBJ1-6 and V is TRBV7-9; no clear D gene. Germline CDR1 is SEHNR and CDR2 is FQNEAQ (reference sequence). The CDR3 is 16 amino acids. Trimming removed 1 base from V and 10 bases from J, with 17 bases in between. CDR3 sequence (DNA): TGTGCCAGCAGCTTAGGCGGTCCGGGTGATGGCTCACCCCTCCACTTT. It translates to CASSLGGPGDGSPLHF.

This clonotype was observed a few times. This chain uses TRBV2 with TRBJ1-1; D not resolved. This CDR3 spans 13 amino acids. Trimming took off 2 bases at V and 3 bases at J, with 7 bases between the two ends. In germline, CDR1 is SNHLY, CDR2 FYNNEI. CDR3 region: CASSESGDTEAFF. In nucleotides, the CDR3 is TGTGCCAGCAGTGAAAGTGGGGACACTGAAGCTTTCTTT. The full variable domain, in which reference TRBV2 and TRBJ1-1 provide the parts outside the CDR3, is EPEVTQTPSHQVTQMGQEVILRCVPISNHLYFYWYRQILGQKVEFLVSFYNNEISEKSEIFDDQFSVERPDGSNFTLKIRSTKLEDSAMYFCASSESGDTEAFFGQGTRLTVV.